The rows below give T cell receptor beta chains drawn from one sample of a study of blood T cell repertoires in COVID-19. Assay used: immunoSEQ multiplex PCR; TCRdb lists only in-frame clones, some missing. The repertoire holds about 250,000 clones, with 75% to 90% as singletons. The sample comprised peripheral blood. These receptors originate from a woman aged 40 to 55 who had recovered from COVID-19. Each CDR3 is given without its conserved first and last residue.

15	TRBV4-1	TRBJ1-3	ASSFLTGGFSGNTIY
15	TRBV19	TRBJ2-4	ASRSPLAGQAGVIQY
13	TRBV6-5	TRBJ1-1	ASRTRQGAQTEAF
13	TRBV19	TRBJ1-5	ASSPGLLVNQPQH
12	TRBV28	TRBJ1-5	ASWGDYSNQPQH
10	TRBV14	TRBJ2-5	ASSPHEGTQY
15	TRBV6-6	TRBJ2-1	ASSPRTGTSPHNEQF
9	TRBV18	TRBJ2-7	ASSQTYEQY
12	TRBV4-1	TRBJ1-4	ASSPGVQLEKLF
12	TRBV5-1	TRBJ2-5	ASSLAGGMETQY
13	TRBV5-1	TRBJ1-4	ASSLEGTGYEKLF
15	TRBV19	TRBJ2-1	ASSMTSGTLLYNEQF
11	TRBV14	TRBJ2-7	ASSRTTLYEQY
14	TRBV7-2	TRBJ1-1	ASSSQQGALNTEAF
12	TRBV12-5	TRBJ1-2	ASGVRVTNYGYT
13	TRBV29-1	TRBJ2-7	SVARGTAVTYEQY
11	TRBV30	TRBJ2-5	AWSHLSGKTQY
12	TRBV11-2	TRBJ1-3	ASSPQGSGNTIY
11	TRBV30	TRBJ1-3	AWTRTDGNTIY
14	TRBV6-7	TRBJ2-1	ASSPVSGRSYNEQF
13	TRBV6-6	TRBJ1-1	ASSYGADLNTEAF
12	TRBV24-1	TRBJ2-3	ATSGRVVEDTQY
14	TRBV11-2	TRBJ2-5	ASSFPRGTFQETQY
11	TRBV12-3/TRBV12-4	TRBJ1-1	ASTPSTTGAAF
11	TRBV6-5	TRBJ1-1	ASGPGANTEAF
12	TRBV12-2	TRBJ2-1	AISRGTSLNEQF
13	TRBV5-1	TRBJ1-1	ASSLESGGITEAF
13	TRBV29-1	TRBJ1-5	SVAQGLASNQPQH
12	TRBV28	TRBJ2-5	ASSLFGQKETQY
13	TRBV3-1/TRBV3-2	TRBJ2-5	ASSQGLAGRETQY
13	TRBV9	TRBJ2-2	ASSVEAGIRGELF
10	TRBV30	TRBJ1-2	AWSVGDYGYT
12	TRBV7-9	TRBJ2-7	ASSPDSDWVRQY
14	TRBV5-1	TRBJ2-2	ASSIRQGRNTGELF
9	TRBV7-8	TRBJ2-5	ASSHGETQY
15	TRBV19	TRBJ2-2	ASSIGSRDSGTGELF
13	TRBV5-1	TRBJ2-5	ASSSAGQGAETQY
13	TRBV11-2	TRBJ1-1	ASSPNLLQGPEAF
13	TRBV2	TRBJ2-7	ASSANTGTTYEQY
13	TRBV19	TRBJ1-2	ASSRLPELSYGYT
14	TRBV5-1	TRBJ2-5	ASSLAQSGSRETQY
12	TRBV9	TRBJ2-7	ASSVEEGIGEQY
13	TRBV6-5	TRBJ1-2	ASSNLRTGNYGYT
13	TRBV3-1/TRBV3-2	TRBJ2-1	ASSPTRSSYNEQF
8	TRBV30	TRBJ2-7	AWGRSEQY
12	TRBV19	TRBJ2-3	ASSQWERTDTQY
14	TRBV10-1	TRBJ2-1	ASSESRDSSYNEQF
12	TRBV10-3	TRBJ2-7	AISELAGSYEQY